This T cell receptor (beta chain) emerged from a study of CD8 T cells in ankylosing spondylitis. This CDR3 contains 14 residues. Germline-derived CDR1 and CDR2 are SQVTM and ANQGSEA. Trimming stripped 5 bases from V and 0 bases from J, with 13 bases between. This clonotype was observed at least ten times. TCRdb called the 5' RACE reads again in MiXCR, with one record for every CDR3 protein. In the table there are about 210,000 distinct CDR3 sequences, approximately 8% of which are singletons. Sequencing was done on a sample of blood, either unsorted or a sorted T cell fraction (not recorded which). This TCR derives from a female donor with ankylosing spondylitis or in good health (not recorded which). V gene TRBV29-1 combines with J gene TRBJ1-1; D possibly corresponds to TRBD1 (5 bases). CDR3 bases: TGCAGCGTTATAGGGGAGACGATGAACACTGAAGCTTTCTTT. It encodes CSVIGETMNTEAFF.